The T cell receptor beta chain described here comes from a study of CD8 T cells in Susac syndrome. The multiple sclerosis control group comprised treatment-naive patients with stable or active relapsing-remitting disease. The TEMRA cells underwent FACS enrichment, while the CD8+ and CD4+ T cells underwent negative isolation. This clonotype appeared a few times. V shed 6 bases and J 5 bases; nucleotides not matched to a gene: 5. Germline V lookup: CDR1 MNHEY, CDR2 SMNVEV (reference sequence). This CDR3 has 13 amino acids. Reverse transcription of about 0.45 to 1 ug RNA was carried out with random hexamers. TCRdb passed the immunoSEQ multiplex PCR reads through MiXCR, listing each CDR3 protein once. The table has roughly 120,000 distinct CDR3 sequences, approximately 95% seen once.

The source is a human donor with multiple sclerosis. Specimen: CD8+ T cells from PBMCs. V gene TRBV27 combines with J gene TRBJ2-7; 9 bases align to TRBD1. Here the CDR3 DNA reads TGTGCCAGCAGCCTGGACAGGGGCAACGAGCAGTACTTC. Protein product: CASSLDRGNEQYF.